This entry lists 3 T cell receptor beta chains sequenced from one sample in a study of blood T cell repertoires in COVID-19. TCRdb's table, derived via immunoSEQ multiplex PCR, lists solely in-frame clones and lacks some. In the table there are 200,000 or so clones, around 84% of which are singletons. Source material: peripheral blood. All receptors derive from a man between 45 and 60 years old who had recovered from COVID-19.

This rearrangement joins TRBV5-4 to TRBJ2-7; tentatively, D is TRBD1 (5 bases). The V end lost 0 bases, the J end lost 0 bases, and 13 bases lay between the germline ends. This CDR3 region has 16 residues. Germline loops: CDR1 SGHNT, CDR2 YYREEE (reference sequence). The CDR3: CASSLGGRQPSYEQYF. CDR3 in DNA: TGTGCCAGCAGCTTGGGTGGGCGACAGCCCTCCTACGAGCAGTACTTC.

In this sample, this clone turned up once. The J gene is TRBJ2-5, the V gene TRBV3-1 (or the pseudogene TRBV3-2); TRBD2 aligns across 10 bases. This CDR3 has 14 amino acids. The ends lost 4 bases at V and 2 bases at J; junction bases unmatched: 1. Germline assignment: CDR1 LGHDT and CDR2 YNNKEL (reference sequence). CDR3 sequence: CASSLLAGQETQYF. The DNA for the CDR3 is TGTGCCAGCAGCCTACTAGCGGGGCAAGAGACCCAGTACTTC.

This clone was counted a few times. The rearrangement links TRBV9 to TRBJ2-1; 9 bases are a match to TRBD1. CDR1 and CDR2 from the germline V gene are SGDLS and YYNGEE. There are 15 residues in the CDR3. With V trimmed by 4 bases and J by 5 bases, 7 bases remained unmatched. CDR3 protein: CASSPRDREHNEQFF. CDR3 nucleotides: TGTGCCAGCAGCCCCCGGGACAGGGAGCACAATGAGCAGTTCTTC.